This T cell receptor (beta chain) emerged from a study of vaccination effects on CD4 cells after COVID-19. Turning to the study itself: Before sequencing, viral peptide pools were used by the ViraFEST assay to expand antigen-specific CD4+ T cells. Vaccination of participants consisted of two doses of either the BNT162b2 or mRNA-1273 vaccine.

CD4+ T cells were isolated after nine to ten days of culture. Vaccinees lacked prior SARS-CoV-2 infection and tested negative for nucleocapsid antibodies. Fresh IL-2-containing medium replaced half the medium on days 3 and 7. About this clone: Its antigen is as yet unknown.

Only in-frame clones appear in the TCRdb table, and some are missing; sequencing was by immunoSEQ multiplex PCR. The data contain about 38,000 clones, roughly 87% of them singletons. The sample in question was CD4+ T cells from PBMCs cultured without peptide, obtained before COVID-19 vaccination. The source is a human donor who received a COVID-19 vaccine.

The CDR3 coding sequence is TGCGCCAGCAGCTTCCCGGGACAGGGGGCTATAGGGGCCAAAAACATTCAGTACTTC. Amino acids: CASSFPGQGAIGAKNIQYF. The chain is built from TRBV5-1 and TRBJ2-4; 12 bases line up with TRBD1. The CDR3 consists of 19 residues. V dropped 2 bases and J dropped 1; count of bases not matched to a gene: 10. Germline CDR1 and CDR2: SGHRS and YFSETQ.